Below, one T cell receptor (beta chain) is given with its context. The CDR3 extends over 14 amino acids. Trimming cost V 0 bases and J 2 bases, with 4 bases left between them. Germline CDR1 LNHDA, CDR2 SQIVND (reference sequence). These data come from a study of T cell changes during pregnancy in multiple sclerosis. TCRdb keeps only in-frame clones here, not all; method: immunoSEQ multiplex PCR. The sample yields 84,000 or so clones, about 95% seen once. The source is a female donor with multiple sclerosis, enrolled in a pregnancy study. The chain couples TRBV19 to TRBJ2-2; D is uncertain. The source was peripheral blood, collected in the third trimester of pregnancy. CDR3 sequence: CASSIDINTGELFF. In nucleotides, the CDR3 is TGTGCCAGTAGTATAGATATCAACACCGGGGAGCTGTTTTTT.